This T cell receptor (beta chain) is from a study of shared clonotypes between healthy human individuals. Study summary: Donors had three CD4 naive, three CD4 memory, two CD8 naive and one CD8 memory plate apiece.

Study-wide results and caveats: With several donors compared, around 4.7% of naive CD4 clonotypes were shared. In contrast to clonotypes shared by all four donors, non-shared clonotypes had lower generation probabilities.

Points on this clone: Its antigen is still unknown.

This CDR3 spans 15 amino acids. V trimming: 4 bases; J trimming: 5 bases; junction bases outside the gene matches: 10. Germline CDR1 SGHRS, CDR2 YFSETQ. Sequencing was at deep level. Sequenced by immunoSEQ multiplex PCR; TCRdb stores in-frame clones only, minus some. The sample yields more than 1 million clones, 70% to 80% seen once. The V call is TRBV5-1, the J call TRBJ2-3; 7 nucleotides align to TRBD1. The sample taken for sequencing was memory CD4+ T cells from PBMCs. The subset: CD45RA-negative fraction. The receptor comes from a man between 18 and 29 years old in good health. Some clones in this sample may be carry-over from other donors' samples. CDR3 in amino acids: CASSETGLEIDTQYF. The CDR3 coding sequence is TGCGCCAGCAGCGAGACAGGGTTGGAGATAGATACGCAGTATTTT.